This TCR beta chain was found in a study of blood T cell repertoires in COVID-19. About the study: The United States, Italy and Spain provided the acute and convalescent COVID-19 samples. T cells, B-cell-depleted T cells, or PBMCs provided the cDNA or gDNA that served as material.

In the study's own analysis: The authors estimated nucleated cell counts from reference gene primer amplification. Clones were sequenced by immunoSEQ multiplex PCR, and TCRdb holds only the in-frame ones, with some missing. The D gene and trimming were derived from the DNA, and the V and J assignments and clone size from that table. The sample contains fewer than 300,000 clones, more than 75% of which appear only once. J gave up 5 bases and V 6 bases, and 8 bases lay outside the gene matches. This CDR3 has 14 amino acids. Germline assignment: CDR1 MNHEY and CDR2 SVGAGI. The receptor's source is a man aged 40-55 years who had recovered from COVID-19. The material sequenced was peripheral blood. The chain combines TRBV6-5 with TRBJ1-1; 8 bases are a match to TRBD1. DNA of the CDR3: TGTGCCAGCAGCTCGCAGGGGGCGAGGACTGAAGCTTTCTTT. This gives the protein CASSSQGARTEAFF.